This TCR beta chain is drawn from a study of beta chain features in type 1 diabetes. Looking at the study overall: Patients were similar to healthy donors in age and gender (as well as in cell yields).

Note on this clone: Its antigen is unknown.

TCRB transcripts that were expressed got sequenced, as all of the isolated RNA had been reverse transcribed. The method was immunoSEQ multiplex PCR; TCRdb's version includes in-frame clones alone and lacks a portion of them. This sample has 200,000 to 250,000 clones, with around 13% found just once. Germline values: CDR1 SGHDN, CDR2 FVKESK. Trimming took 4 bases from V and 7 from J, leaving 14 bases between them. The CDR3 spans 13 residues. Study-wide results and limits: Among patients, naive, central memory and Treg TCRB repertoires appeared more similar than among healthy donors. When Type 1 diabetes patients were examined, their TCRB CDR3s proved moderately but significantly shorter in all four CD4+ subsets. Because the template was cDNA, high-expressing cells might be over-represented. Fewer junction insertions and more nucleotide deletions appeared in type 1 diabetes patients.

The origin of this receptor is a man aged 25 to 45 with type 1 diabetes. V usage is TRBV14 and J usage is TRBJ2-7; weak D call: TRBD1 (7 bases). Material: naive CD4+ T cells from blood. This chain's CDR3 is CASSLMTGREQYF. The CDR3 DNA reads as TGTGCCAGCAGCCTTATGACAGGGAGGGAGCAGTACTTC.